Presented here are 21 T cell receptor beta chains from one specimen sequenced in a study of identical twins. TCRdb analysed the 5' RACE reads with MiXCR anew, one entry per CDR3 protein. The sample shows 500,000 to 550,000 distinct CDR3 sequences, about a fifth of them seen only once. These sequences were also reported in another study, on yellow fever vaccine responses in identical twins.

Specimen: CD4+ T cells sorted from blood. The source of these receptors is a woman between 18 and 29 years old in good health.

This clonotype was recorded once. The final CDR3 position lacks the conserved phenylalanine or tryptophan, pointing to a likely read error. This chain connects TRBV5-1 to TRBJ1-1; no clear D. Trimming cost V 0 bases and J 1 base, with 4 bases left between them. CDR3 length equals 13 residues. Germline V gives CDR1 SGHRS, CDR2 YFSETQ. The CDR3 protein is CASSLERNTEAFI. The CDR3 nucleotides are TGCGCCAGCAGCTTGGAGAGGAACACTGAAGCTTTCATT.

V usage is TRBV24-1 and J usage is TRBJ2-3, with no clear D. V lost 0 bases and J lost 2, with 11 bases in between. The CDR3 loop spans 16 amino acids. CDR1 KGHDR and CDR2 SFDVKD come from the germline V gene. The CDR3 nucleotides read TGTGCCACCAGTGATTTGACGGAATTAAACACAGATACGCAGTATTTT. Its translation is CATSDLTELNTDTQYF.

CDR3 sequence reads: CASSPGTDSVYEQYF. The CDR3 nucleotides read TGCGCCAGCAGCCCCGGGACAGACTCCGTTTACGAGCAGTACTTC. V is TRBV5-1 and J is TRBJ2-7; 7 bases fit TRBD1. Germline V lookup: CDR1 SGHRS, CDR2 YFSETQ. This CDR3 region has 15 residues. Losses at the gene ends were 4 bases for V and 4 bases for J; bases not matched to a gene: 11.

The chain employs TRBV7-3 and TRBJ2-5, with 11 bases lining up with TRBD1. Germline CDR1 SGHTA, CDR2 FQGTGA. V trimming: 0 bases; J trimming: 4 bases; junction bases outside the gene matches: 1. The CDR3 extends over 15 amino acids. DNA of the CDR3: TGTGCCAGCAGCTTAACGGGACAGGGGGGAGAGACCCAGTACTTC. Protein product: CASSLTGQGGETQYF.

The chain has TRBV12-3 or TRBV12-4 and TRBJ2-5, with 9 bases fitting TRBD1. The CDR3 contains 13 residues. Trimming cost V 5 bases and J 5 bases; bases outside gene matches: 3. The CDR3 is CASSHGQGETQYF. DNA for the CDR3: TGTGCCAGCAGTCACGGACAGGGGGAGACCCAGTACTTC.

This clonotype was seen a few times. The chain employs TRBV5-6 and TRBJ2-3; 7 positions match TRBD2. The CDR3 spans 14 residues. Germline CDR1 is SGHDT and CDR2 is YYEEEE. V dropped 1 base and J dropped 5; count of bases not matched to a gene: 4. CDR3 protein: CASSLTSARDTQYF. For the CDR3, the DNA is TGTGCCAGCAGCTTGACTAGCGCCCGAGATACGCAGTATTTT.

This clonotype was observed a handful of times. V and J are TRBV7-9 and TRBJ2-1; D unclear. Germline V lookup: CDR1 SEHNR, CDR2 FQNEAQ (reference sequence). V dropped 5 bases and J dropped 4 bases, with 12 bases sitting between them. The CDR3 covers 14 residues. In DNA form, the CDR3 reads TGTGCCAGCAGCCCCCCGGTTGGGTACAATGAGCAGTTCTTC. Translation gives CASSPPVGYNEQFF.

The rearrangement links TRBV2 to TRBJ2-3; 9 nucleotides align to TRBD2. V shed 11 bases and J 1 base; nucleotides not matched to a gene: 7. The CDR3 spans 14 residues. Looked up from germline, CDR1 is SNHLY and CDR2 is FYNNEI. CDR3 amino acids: CAEGTSSRTDTQYF. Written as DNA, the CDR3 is TGTGCCGAAGGGACTAGCAGCCGCACAGATACGCAGTATTTT.

Here the CDR3 DNA reads TGTGCCAGCCGCCCATGGTACCACCCTATGGAGCAGTACTTC. Translated, it gives CASRPWYHPMEQYF. The genes are TRBV12-3 or TRBV12-4 and TRBJ2-7, with D unresolved. This CDR3 has 14 amino acids. V was pared by 8 bases and J by 7 bases, with 21 bases between.

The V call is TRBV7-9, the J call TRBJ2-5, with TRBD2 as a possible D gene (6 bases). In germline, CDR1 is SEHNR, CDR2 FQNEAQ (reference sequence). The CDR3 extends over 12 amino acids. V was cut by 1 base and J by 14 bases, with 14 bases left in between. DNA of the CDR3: TGTGCCAGCAGCTTAGAGGCGGGACGACGCTACTTC. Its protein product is CASSLEAGRRYF. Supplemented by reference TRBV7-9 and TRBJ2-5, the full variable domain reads DTGVSQNPRHKITKRGQNVTFRCDPISEHNRLYWYRQTLGQGPEFLTYFQNEAQLEKSRLLSDRFSAERPKGSFSTLEIQRTEQGDSAMYLCASSLEAGRRYFGPGTRLLVL.

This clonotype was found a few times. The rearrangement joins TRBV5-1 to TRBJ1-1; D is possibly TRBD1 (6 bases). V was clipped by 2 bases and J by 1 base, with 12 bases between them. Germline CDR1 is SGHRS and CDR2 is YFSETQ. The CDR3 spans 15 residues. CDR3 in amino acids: CASSLSGTRNTEAFF. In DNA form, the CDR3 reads TGCGCCAGCAGCTTATCCGGGACACGGAACACTGAAGCTTTCTTT.

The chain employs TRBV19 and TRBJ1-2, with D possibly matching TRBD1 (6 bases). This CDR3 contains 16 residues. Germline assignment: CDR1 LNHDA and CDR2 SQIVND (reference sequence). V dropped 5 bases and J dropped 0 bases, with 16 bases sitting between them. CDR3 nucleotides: TGTGCCAGTAGTCAAATTCAGGGGATCGCTAACTATGGCTACACCTTC. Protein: CASSQIQGIANYGYTF.

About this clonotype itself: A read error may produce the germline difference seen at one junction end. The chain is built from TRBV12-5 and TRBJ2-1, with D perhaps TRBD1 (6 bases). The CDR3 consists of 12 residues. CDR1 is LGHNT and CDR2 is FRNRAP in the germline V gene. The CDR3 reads CASGLAQGKQFF. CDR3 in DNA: TGTGCTAGTGGCTTGGCCCAGGGGAAGCAGTTCTTC.

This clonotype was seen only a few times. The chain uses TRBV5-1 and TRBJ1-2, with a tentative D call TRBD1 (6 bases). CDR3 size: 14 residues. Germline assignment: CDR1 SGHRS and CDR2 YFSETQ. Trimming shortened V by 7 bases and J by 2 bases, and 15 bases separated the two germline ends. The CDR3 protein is CASYPGGGNYGYTF. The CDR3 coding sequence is TGCGCCAGCTATCCTGGGGGGGGCAACTATGGCTACACCTTC.

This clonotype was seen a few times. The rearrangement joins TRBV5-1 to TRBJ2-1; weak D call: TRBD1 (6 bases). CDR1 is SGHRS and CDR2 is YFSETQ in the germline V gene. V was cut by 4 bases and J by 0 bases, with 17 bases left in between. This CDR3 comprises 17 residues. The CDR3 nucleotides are TGCGCCAGCAGCACCCGACAGGACCTGAGCTCCTACAATGAGCAGTTCTTC. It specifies CASSTRQDLSSYNEQFF.

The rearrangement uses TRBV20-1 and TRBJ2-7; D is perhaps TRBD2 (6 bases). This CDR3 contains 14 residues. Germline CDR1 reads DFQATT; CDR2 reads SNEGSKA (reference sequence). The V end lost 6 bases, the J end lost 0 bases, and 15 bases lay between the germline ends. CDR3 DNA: TGCAGTGCCCACGCGGGGCAGGCCTCCTACGAGCAGTACTTC. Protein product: CSAHAGQASYEQYF.

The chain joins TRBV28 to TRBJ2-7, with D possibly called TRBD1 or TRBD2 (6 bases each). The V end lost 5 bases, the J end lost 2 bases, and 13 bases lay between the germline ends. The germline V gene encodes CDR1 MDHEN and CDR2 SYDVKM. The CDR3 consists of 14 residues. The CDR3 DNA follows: TGTGCCAGCAGTAAGGGGGGTCTTCCCTACGAGCAGTACTTC. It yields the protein CASSKGGLPYEQYF.

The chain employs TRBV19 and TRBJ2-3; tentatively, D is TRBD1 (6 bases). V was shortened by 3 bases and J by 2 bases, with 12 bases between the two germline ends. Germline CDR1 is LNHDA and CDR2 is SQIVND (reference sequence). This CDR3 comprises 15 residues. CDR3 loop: CASSIARGATDTQYF. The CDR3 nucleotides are TGTGCCAGTAGTATCGCCAGGGGAGCCACAGATACGCAGTATTTT.

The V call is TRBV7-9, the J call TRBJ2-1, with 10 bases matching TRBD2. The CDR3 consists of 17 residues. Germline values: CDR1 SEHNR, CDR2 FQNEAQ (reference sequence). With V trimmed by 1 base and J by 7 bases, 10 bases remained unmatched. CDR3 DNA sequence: TGTGCCAGCAGCTTAGTTTCTCTAGCGGGAGTTTCGAATGAGCAGTTCTTC. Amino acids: CASSLVSLAGVSNEQFF.

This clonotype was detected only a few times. The CDR3, as DNA: TGTGCCACCAGCTTTTCCGCCCTACGGGGTGTGACCACCGGGGAGCTGTTTTTT. It encodes CATSFSALRGVTTGELFF. The V gene is TRBV15, the J gene TRBJ2-2, with a possible D match to TRBD2 (5 bases). V lost 5 bases, J lost 4 bases, and 23 bases lay in between. This CDR3 spans 18 amino acids. Germline V gives CDR1 LNHNV, CDR2 YYDKDF (reference sequence).

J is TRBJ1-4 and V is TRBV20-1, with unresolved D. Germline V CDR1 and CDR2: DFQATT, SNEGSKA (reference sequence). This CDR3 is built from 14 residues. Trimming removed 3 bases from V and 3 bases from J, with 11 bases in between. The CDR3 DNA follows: TGCAGTGCTAGTCGACCGGGAGCTAATGAAAAACTGTTTTTT. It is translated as CSASRPGANEKLFF.